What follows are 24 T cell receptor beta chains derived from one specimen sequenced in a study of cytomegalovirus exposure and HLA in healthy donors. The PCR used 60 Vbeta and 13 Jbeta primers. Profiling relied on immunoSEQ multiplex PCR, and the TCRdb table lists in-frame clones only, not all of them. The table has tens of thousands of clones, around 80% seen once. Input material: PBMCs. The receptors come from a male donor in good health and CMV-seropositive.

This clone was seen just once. The CDR3 here is CASTRGVQPQHF. DNA of the CDR3: TGTGCCAGCACCAGGGGGGTTCAGCCCCAGCATTTT. The chain recombines TRBV2 with TRBJ1-5; TRBD1 aligns across 7 bases. Looked up from germline, CDR1 is SNHLY and CDR2 is FYNNEI. The CDR3 length is 12 residues. Unmatched junction bases numbered 3, after V lost 7 bases and J lost 6 bases. Drawing the rest from reference TRBV2 and TRBJ1-5, the complete variable domain is EPEVTQTPSHQVTQMGQEVILRCVPISNHLYFYWYRQILGQKVEFLVSFYNNEISEKSEIFDDQFSVERPDGSNFTLKIRSTKLEDSAMYFCASTRGVQPQHFGDGTRLSIL.

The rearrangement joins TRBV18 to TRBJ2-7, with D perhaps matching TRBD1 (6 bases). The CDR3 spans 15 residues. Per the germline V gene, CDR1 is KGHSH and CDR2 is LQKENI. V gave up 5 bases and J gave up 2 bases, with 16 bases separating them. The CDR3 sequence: CASSSSGHFAYEQYF. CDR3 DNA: TGTGCCAGCTCATCGTCGGGACATTTTGCCTACGAGCAGTACTTC. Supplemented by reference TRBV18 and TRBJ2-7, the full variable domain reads NAGVMQNPRHLVRRRGQEARLRCSPMKGHSHVYWYRQLPEEGLKFMVYLQKENIIDESGMPKERFSAEFPKEGPSILRIQQVVRGDSAAYFCASSSSGHFAYEQYFGPGTRLTVT.

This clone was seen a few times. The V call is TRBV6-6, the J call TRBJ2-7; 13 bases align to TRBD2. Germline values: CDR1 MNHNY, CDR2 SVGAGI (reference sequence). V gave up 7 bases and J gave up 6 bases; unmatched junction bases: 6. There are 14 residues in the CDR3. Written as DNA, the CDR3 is TGTGCCAGCACCCTAACTAGCGGGGGGGGCGAGCAGTACTTC. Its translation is CASTLTSGGGEQYF.

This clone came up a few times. The CDR3 sequence is CASSYSRWANEKLFF. CDR3 bases: TGTGCCAGCAGTTACTCGAGGTGGGCTAATGAAAAACTGTTTTTT. V and J are TRBV6-5 and TRBJ1-4, with unresolved D. Trimming left V 0 bases short and J 3 bases short, with 8 bases between. Germline lookup yields CDR1 MNHEY and CDR2 SVGAGI. This CDR3 has 15 residues.

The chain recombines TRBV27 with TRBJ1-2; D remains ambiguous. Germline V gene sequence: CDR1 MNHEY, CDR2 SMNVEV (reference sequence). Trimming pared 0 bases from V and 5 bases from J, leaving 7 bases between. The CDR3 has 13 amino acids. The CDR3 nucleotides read TGTGCCAGCAGTTTATCAGCGCTTTATGGCTACACCTTC. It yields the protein CASSLSALYGYTF.

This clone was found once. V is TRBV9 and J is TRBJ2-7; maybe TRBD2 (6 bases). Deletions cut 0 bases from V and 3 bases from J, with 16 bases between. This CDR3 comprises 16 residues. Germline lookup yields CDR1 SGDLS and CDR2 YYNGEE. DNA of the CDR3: TGTGCCAGCAGCGTAGGAAATGGGCAGGGACTCTACGAGCAGTACTTC. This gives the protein CASSVGNGQGLYEQYF.

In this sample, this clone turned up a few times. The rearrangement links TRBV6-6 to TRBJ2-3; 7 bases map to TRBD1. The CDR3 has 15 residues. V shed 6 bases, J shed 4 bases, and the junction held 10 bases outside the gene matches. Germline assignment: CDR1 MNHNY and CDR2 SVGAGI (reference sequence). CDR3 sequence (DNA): TGTGCCAGCAGACGGGCCGGGACAGCCTCAGATACGCAGTATTTT. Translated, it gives CASRRAGTASDTQYF.

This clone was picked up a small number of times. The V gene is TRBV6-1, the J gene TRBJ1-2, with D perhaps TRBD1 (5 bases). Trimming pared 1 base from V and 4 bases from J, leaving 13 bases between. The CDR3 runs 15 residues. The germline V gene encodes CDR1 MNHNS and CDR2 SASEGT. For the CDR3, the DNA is TGTGCCAGCAGTGAAGGCTCGGGGGGGTTCTATGGCTACACCTTC. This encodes CASSEGSGGFYGYTF.

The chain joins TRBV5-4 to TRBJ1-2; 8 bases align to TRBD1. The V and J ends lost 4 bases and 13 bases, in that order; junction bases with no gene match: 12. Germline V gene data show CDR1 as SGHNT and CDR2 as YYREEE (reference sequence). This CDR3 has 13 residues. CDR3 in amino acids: CASSPGQGPRLTF. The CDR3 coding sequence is TGTGCCAGCAGCCCCGGACAGGGACCTCGCCTCACCTTC.

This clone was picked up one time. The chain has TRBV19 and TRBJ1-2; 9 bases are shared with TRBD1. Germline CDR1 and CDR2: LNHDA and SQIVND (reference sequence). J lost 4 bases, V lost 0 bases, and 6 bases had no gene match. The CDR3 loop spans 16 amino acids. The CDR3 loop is CASSIEGTGRFYGYTF. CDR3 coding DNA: TGTGCCAGTAGTATAGAAGGGACAGGGAGGTTCTATGGCTACACCTTC.

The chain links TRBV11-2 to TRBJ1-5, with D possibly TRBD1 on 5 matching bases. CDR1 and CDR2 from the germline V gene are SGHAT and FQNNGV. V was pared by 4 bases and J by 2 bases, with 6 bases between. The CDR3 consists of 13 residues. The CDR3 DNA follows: TGTGCCAGCAGCTCAGGGCGCAATCAGCCCCAGCATTTT. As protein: CASSSGRNQPQHF.

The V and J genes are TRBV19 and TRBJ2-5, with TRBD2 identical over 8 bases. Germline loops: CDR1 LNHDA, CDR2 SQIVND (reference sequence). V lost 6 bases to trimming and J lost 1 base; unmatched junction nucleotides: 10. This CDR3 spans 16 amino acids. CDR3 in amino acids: CASSGGSGSGQETQYF. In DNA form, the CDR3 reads TGTGCCAGTAGCGGGGGGAGCGGGAGCGGCCAAGAGACCCAGTACTTC.

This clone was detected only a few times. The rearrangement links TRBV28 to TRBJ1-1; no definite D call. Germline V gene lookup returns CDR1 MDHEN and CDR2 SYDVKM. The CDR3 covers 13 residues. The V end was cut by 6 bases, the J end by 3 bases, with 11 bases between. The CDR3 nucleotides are TGTGCCAGCAGCGCGACAATCCACACTGAAGCTTTCTTT. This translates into CASSATIHTEAFF.

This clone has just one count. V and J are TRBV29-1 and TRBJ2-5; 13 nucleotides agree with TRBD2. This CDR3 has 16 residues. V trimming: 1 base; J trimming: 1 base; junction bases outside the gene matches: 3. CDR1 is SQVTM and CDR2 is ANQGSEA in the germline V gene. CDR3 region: CSVEGTSGRAQETQYF. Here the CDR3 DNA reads TGCAGCGTTGAAGGGACTAGCGGGAGAGCCCAAGAGACCCAGTACTTC.

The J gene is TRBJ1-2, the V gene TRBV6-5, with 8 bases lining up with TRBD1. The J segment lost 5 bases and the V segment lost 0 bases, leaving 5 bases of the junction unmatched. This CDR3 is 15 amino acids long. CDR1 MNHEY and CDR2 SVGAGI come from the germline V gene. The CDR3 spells CASSYSDRVSYGYTF. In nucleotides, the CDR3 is TGTGCCAGCAGTTACTCGGACAGGGTTTCTTATGGCTACACCTTC.

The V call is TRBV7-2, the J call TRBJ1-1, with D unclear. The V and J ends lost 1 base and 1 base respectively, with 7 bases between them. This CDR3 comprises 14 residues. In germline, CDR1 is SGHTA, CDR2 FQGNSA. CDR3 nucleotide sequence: TGTGCCAGCAGCTTAGGATGGCAGAACACTGAAGCTTTCTTT. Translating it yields CASSLGWQNTEAFF.

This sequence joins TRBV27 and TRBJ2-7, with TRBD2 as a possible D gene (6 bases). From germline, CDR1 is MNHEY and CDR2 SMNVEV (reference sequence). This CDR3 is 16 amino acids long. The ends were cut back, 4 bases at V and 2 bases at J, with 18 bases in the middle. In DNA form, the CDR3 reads TGTGCCAGCAGTTCTCGCTCGGGCGGGACCCCCTACGAGCAGTACTTC. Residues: CASSSRSGGTPYEQYF.

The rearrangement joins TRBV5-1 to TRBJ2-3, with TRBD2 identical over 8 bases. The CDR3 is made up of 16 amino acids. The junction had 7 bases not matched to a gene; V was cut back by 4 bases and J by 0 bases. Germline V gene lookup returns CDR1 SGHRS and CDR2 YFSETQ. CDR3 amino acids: CASSLLGTRSTDTQYF. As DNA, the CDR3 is TGCGCCAGCAGCCTCCTAGGGACTAGAAGCACAGATACGCAGTATTTT.

The CDR3, as DNA: TGCGCCAGCAGTGAGCGACGGGGCGGGAGGGGTTCCAATGAGCAGTTCTTC. Encoded protein: CASSERRGGRGSNEQFF. This sequence joins TRBV10-2 and TRBJ2-1; 9 bases map to TRBD2. Trimming took 2 bases from V and 6 from J; bases not matched to a gene: 11. This CDR3 has 17 amino acids. CDR1 is WSHSY, CDR2 SAAADI, per germline.

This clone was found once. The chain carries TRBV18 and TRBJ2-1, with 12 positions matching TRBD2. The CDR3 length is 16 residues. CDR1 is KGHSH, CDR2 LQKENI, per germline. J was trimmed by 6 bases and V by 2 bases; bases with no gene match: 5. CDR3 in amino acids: CASSPGASGRANEQFF. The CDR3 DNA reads TGTGCCAGCTCACCAGGGGCTAGCGGGAGGGCCAATGAGCAGTTCTTC.

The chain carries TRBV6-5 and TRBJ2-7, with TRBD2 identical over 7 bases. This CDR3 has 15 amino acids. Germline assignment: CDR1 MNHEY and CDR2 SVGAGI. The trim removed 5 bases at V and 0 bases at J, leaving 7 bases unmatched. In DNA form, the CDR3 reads TGTGCCAGCAGTATGGGACCGGGGGGCTCCTACGAGCAGTACTTC. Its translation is CASSMGPGGSYEQYF.

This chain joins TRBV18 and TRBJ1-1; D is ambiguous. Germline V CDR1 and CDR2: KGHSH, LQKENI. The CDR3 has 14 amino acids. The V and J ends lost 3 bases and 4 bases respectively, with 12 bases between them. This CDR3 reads CASSPRILGTEAFF. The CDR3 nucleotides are TGTGCCAGCTCACCCAGGATACTCGGCACTGAAGCTTTCTTT.

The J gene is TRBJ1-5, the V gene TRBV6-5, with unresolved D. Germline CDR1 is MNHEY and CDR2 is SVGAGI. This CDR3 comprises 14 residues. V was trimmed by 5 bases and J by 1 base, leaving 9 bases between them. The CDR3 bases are TGTGCCAGCAGTAGGGAGGTAAGCAATCAGCCCCAGCATTTT. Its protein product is CASSREVSNQPQHF.

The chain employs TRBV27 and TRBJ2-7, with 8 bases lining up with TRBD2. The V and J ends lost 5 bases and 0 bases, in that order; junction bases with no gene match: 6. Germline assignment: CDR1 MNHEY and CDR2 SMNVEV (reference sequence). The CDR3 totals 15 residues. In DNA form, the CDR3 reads TGTGCCAGCAGTAAACGGGGGGGGAGCTCCTACGAGCAGTACTTC. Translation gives CASSKRGGSSYEQYF.